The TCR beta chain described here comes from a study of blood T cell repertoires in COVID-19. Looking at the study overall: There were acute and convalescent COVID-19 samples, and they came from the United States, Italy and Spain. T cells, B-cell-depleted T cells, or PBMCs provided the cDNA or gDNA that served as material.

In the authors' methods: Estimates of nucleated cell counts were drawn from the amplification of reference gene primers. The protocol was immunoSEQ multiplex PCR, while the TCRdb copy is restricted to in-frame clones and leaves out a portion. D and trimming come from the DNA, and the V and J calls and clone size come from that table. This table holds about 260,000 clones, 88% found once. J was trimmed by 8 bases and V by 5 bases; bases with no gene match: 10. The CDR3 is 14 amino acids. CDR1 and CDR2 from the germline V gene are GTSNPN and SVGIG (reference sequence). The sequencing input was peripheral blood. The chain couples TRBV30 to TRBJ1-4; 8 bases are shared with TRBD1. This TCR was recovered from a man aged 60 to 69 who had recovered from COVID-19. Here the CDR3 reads CAWAQTGVTEKLFF. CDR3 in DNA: TGTGCCTGGGCCCAGACAGGGGTGACGGAAAAACTGTTTTTT.